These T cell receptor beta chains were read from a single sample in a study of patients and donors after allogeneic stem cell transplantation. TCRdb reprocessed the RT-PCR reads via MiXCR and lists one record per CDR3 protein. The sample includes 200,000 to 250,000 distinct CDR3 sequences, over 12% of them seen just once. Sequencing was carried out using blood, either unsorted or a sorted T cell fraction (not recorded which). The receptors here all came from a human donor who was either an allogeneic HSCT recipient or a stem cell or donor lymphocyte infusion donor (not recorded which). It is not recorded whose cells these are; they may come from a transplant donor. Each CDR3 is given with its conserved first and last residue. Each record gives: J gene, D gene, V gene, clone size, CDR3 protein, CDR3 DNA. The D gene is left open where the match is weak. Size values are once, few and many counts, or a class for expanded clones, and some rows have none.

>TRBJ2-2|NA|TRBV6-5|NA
CASSYSPLSGTGELFF
TGTGCCAGCAGTTACTCTCCCCTTAGCGGAACCGGGGAGCTGTTTTTT
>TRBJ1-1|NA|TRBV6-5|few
CASSFRALNTEAFF
TGTGCCAGCAGTTTTAGGGCCCTGAACACTGAAGCTTTCTTT
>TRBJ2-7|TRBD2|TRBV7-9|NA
CASSTSGSGYEQYF
TGTGCCAGCAGCACTAGCGGGAGCGGCTACGAGCAGTACTTC
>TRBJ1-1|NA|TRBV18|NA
CASSPPGLAAFF
TGTGCCAGCTCACCACCGGGGCTTGCAGCTTTCTTT
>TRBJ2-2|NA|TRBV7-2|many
CASSLVGGNTGELFF
TGTGCCAGCAGCTTAGTTGGAGGGAACACCGGGGAGCTGTTTTTT
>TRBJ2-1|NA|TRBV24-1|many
CATTETGANEQFF
TGTGCCACCACCGAGACAGGTGCCAATGAGCAGTTCTTC
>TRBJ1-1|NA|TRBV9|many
CASSSIQGPTEAFF
TGTGCCAGCAGCTCGATACAGGGTCCCACTGAAGCTTTCTTT
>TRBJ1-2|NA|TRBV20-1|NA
CSARHIYGYTF
TGCAGTGCTAGACATATCTATGGCTACACCTTC
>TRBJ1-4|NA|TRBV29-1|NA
CSVIVAPREKLFF
TGCAGCGTTATAGTAGCCCCCCGCGAAAAACTGTTTTTT
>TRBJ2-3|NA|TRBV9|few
CASSVEIRGDTQYF
TGTGCCAGCAGCGTAGAAATCCGGGGAGATACGCAGTATTTT
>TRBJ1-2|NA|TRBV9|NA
CASSVNKGGYTF
TGTGCCAGCAGCGTCAATAAGGGTGGCTACACCTTC
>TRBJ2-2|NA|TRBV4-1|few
CASSQEPGVNTGELFF
TGCGCCAGCAGCCAAGAGCCAGGGGTGAACACCGGGGAGCTGTTTTTT
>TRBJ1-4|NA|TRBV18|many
CASSPRQVNEKLFF
TGTGCCAGCTCACCACGTCAGGTTAATGAAAAACTGTTTTTT
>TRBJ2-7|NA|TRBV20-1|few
CSAQIMDTLSYEQYF
TGCAGTGCTCAAATAATGGACACTCTTTCCTACGAGCAGTACTTC
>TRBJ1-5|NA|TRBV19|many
CASSTKGGYSNQPQHF
TGTGCCAGTAGTACGAAAGGGGGTTATAGCAATCAGCCCCAGCATTTT
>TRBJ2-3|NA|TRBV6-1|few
CASSARQAYTDTQYF
TGTGCCAGCAGTGCCCGACAGGCTTACACAGATACGCAGTATTTT
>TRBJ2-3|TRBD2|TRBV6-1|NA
CASSRMTSGTDTQYF
TGTGCCAGCAGCCGGATGACTAGCGGGACGGATACGCAGTATTTT
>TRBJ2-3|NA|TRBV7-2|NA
CASSLGTSGTDTQYF
TGTGCCAGCAGCTTAGGGACATCCGGCACAGATACGCAGTATTTT
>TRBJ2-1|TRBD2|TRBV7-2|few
CASSLDSGAGTRGEQFF
TGTGCCAGCAGCTTAGATTCGGGTGCCGGGACTAGAGGTGAGCAGTTCTTC
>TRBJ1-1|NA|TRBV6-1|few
CASSRGTGEAFF
TGTGCCAGCAGCAGAGGGACCGGTGAAGCTTTCTTT
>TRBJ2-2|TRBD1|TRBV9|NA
CASSGGQGVSPTGELFF
TGTGCCAGCAGCGGAGGGCAGGGGGTTAGTCCAACCGGGGAGCTGTTTTTT
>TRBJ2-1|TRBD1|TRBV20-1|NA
CSAMGQGVQFF
TGCAGTGCTATGGGTCAGGGGGTACAGTTCTTC
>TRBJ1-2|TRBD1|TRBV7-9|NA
CASSLTGDGYTF
TGTGCCAGCAGCTTGACAGGGGATGGCTACACCTTC
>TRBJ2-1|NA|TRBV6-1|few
CASLLYSEQFF
TGTGCCAGCCTTTTGTATTCGGAGCAGTTCTTC
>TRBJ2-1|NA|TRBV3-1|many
CASSQPHGAYNEQFF
TGTGCCAGCAGCCAACCCCACGGGGCGTACAATGAGCAGTTCTTC
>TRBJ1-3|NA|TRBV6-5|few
CASSYEGSGNTIYF
TGTGCCAGCAGTTACGAGGGCTCTGGAAACACCATATATTTT
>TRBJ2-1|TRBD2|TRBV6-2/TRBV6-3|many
CASSYSPPSGGIYNEQFF
TGTGCCAGCAGTTACTCCCCCCCTAGCGGGGGCATCTACAATGAGCAGTTCTTC
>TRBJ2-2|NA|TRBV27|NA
CASSRLANTGELFF
TGTGCCAGCAGCCGCCTAGCGAACACCGGGGAGCTGTTTTTT
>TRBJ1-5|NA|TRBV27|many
CASSSRGIGNQPQHF
TGTGCCAGCAGTTCCCGGGGTATCGGCAATCAGCCCCAGCATTTT
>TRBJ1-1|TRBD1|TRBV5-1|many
CASRQTGGNTEAFF
TGCGCCAGCCGCCAGACAGGGGGGAACACTGAAGCTTTCTTT
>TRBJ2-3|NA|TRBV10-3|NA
CAISVKAAEDTQYF
TGTGCCATCAGTGTTAAGGCGGCGGAAGATACGCAGTATTTT
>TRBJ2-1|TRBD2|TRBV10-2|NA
CASSLQRGAYNEQFF
TGCGCCAGCAGCCTTCAGCGGGGGGCTTACAATGAGCAGTTCTTC
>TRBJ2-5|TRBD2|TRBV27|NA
CASSFSGGEKETQYF
TGTGCCAGCAGTTTTTCGGGAGGGGAAAAAGAGACCCAGTACTTC
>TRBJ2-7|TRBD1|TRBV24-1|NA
CATSESGQGSYEQYF
TGTGCCACCAGTGAATCCGGACAGGGCTCCTACGAGCAGTACTTC
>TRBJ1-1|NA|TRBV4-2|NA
CASSQEGGANTEAFF
TGTGCCAGCAGCCAAGAGGGGGGGGCGAACACTGAAGCTTTCTTT
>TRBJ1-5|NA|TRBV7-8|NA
CASSLMRDTQHF
TGTGCCAGCAGCTTAATGCGGGACACCCAGCATTTT
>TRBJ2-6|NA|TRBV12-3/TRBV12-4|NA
CASRKAGANVLTF
TGTGCCAGCAGGAAGGCTGGGGCCAACGTCCTGACTTTC
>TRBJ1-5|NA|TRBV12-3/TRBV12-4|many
CASSLALGGGQPQHF
TGTGCCAGCAGTTTAGCCCTCGGGGGAGGTCAGCCCCAGCATTTT
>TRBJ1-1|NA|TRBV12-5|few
CASGPGISEAFF
TGTGCTAGTGGCCCAGGTATCTCTGAAGCTTTCTTT
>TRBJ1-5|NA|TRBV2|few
CASSGGAGTQPQHF
TGTGCCAGCAGTGGAGGCGCAGGAACTCAGCCCCAGCATTTT
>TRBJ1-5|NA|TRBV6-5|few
CASSFHKGEQPQHF
TGTGCCAGCAGTTTTCATAAGGGCGAGCAGCCCCAGCATTTT
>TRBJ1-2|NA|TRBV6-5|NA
CASSYGQWDGYTF
TGTGCCAGCAGTTACGGACAGTGGGATGGCTACACCTTC
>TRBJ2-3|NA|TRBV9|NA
CASSTSWGPTDTQYF
TGTGCCAGCAGCACGTCCTGGGGCCCCACAGATACGCAGTATTTT
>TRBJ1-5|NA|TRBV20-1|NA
CSVAKTGRVGQPQHF
TGCAGTGTCGCGAAAACAGGGAGGGTAGGTCAGCCCCAGCATTTT
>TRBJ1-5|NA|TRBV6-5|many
CASSWAGYSNQPQHF
TGTGCCAGCAGTTGGGCCGGGTATAGCAATCAGCCCCAGCATTTT
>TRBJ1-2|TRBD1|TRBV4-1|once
CASSQDSGTGRRGYTF
TGCGCCAGCAGCCAAGACTCCGGGACAGGGCGAAGGGGCTACACCTTC